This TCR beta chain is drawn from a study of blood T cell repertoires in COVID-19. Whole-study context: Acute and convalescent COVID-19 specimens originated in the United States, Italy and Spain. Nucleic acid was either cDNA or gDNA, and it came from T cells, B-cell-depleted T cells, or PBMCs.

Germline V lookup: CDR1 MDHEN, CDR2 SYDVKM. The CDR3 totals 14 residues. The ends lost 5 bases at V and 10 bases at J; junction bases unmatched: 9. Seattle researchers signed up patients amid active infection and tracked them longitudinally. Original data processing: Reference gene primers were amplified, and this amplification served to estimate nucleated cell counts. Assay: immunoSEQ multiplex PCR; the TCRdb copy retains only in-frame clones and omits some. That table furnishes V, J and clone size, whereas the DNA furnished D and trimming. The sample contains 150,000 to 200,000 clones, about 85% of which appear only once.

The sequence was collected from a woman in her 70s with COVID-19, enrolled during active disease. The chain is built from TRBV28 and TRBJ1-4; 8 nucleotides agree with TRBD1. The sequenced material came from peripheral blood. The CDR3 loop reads CASSATGDYRKLFF. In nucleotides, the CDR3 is TGTGCCAGCAGTGCGACAGGGGATTACAGAAAACTGTTTTTT.